The entry below describes one TCR beta chain. TCRdb reassembled clones from the PCR reads with MiXCR. Among under 20,000 clones listed, under 35% were seen once. The sample is drawn from a study of metastatic and nonmetastatic thyroid tumors. This CDR3 spans 11 amino acids. Germline values: CDR1 DFQATT, CDR2 SNEGSKA (reference sequence). Not a single patient had been given any form of treatment at any point before undergoing thyroid surgery. The sequenced sample was tumor tissue. The rearrangement uses TRBV20-1 and TRBJ1-2; 7 bases agree with TRBD1. The sequence was collected from a female donor with papillary thyroid cancer or a benign thyroid nodule (not recorded which). Some clones in this sample may be carry-over from other donors' samples. The CDR3 loop is CSLQGNYGYTF. The CDR3 DNA reads TGCAGCTTACAGGGGAACTATGGCTACACCTTC.